Sequencing of this TCR beta chain was carried out in a study of T cells after yellow fever vaccination. Regarding the study as a whole: Within FACS-sorted repertoires, abundant clonotypes contaminating from the bulk population could be present.

This clonotype was observed many times. The target antigen is unknown. The CDR3 sequence is 16 residues long. Looked up from germline, CDR1 is KGHSH and CDR2 is LQKENI. J was trimmed by 0 bases and V by 5 bases; bases with no gene match: 3. TCRdb re-called the 5' RACE reads through MiXCR, storing one row per CDR3 protein. Of 240,000 or so distinct CDR3 sequences listed, about 7.1% were seen once; the top ten hold roughly 0.9%. Source: CD4+ T cells sorted from PBMCs, taken 15 days after the yellow fever booster vaccination. This TCR was recovered from a young man who received the YFV17D yellow fever vaccine. This rearrangement joins TRBV18 to TRBJ2-1; TRBD2 matches 11 bases. CDR3 in DNA: TGTGCCAGCTCAGGGACTAGCGGAGGCTCCTACAATGAGCAGTTCTTC. Its translation is CASSGTSGGSYNEQFF.